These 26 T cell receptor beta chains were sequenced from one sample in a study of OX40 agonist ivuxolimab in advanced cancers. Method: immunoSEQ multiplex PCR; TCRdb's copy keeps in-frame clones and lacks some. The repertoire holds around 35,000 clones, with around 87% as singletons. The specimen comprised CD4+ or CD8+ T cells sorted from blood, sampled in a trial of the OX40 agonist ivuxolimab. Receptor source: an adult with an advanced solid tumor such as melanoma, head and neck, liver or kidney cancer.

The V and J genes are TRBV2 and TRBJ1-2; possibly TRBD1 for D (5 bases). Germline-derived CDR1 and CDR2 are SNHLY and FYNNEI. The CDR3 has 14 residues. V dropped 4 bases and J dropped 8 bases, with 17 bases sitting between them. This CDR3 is CASSVEGAQGGYTF. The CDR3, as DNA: TGTGCCAGCAGTGTGGAAGGGGCCCAGGGCGGCTACACCTTC.

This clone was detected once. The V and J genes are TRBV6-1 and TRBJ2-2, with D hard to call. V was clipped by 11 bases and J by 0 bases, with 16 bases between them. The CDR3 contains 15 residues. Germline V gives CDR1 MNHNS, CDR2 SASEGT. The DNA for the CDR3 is TGTGCCTACCGAAAGGAACTCGCGAACACCGGGGAGCTGTTTTTT. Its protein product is CAYRKELANTGELFF.

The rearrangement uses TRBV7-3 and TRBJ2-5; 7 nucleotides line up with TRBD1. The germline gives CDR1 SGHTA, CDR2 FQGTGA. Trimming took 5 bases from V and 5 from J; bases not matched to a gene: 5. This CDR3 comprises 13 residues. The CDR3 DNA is TGTGCCAGCAGCCAACAGGGGTCGGAGACCCAGTACTTC. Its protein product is CASSQQGSETQYF.

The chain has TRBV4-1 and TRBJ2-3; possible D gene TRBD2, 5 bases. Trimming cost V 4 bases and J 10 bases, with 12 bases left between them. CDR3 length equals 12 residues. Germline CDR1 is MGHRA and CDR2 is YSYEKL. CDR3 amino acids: CASSPGERAQYF. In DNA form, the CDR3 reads TGCGCCAGCAGCCCCGGAGAGAGGGCGCAGTATTTT.

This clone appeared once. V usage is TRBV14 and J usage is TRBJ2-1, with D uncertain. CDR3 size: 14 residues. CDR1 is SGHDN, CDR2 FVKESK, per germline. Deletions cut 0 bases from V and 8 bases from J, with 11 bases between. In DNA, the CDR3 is TGTGCCAGCAGCCAAGACAGGTCGTCGGATGAGCAGTTCTTC. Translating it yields CASSQDRSSDEQFF.

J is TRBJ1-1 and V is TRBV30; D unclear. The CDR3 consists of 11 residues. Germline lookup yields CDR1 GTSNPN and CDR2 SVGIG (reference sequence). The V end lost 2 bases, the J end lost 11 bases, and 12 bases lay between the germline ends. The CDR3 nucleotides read TGTGCCTGGAGTCGAGAGGGTGGGGCTTTCTTT. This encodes CAWSREGGAFF.

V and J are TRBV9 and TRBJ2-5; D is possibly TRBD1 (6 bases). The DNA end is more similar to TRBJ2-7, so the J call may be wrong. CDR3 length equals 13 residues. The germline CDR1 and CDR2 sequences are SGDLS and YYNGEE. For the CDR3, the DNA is TGTGCCAGCAGCAAAGGACAGTACAACGAGCAGTACTTC. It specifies CASSKGQYNEQYF.

CDR3: CASSLGDRGSTDTQYF. CDR3 nucleotide sequence: TGCGCCAGCAGCTTGGGAGACAGGGGCTCGACGGATACGCAGTATTTT. This chain joins TRBV5-1 and TRBJ2-3; TRBD1 matches 8 bases. Germline values: CDR1 SGHRS, CDR2 YFSETQ. The junction had 9 bases not matched to a gene; V was cut back by 0 bases and J by 6 bases. The CDR3 sequence is 16 residues long.

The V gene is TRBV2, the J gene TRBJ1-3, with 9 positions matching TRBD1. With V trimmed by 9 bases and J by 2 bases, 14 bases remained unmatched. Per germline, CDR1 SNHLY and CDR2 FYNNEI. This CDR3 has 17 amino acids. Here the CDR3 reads CASLDGTGGAAGNTIYF. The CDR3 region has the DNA TGTGCCAGTTTGGACGGAACAGGGGGCGCGGCTGGAAACACCATATATTTT.

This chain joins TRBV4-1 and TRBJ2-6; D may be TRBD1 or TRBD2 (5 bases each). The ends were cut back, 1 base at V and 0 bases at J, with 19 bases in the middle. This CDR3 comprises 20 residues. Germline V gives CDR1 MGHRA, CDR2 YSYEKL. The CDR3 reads CASSQAYGAGSRSGANVLTF. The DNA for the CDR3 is TGCGCCAGCAGCCAAGCCTACGGGGCAGGGTCCCGCTCTGGGGCCAACGTCCTGACTTTC.

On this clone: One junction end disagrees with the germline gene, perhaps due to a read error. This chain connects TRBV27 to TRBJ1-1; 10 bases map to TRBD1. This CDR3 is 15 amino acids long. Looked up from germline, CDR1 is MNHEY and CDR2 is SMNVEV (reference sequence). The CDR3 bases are TGTGCCGGCAGTTTATCCGGGACAGGGGTGACTGAAGCTTTCTTT. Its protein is CAGSLSGTGVTEAFF.

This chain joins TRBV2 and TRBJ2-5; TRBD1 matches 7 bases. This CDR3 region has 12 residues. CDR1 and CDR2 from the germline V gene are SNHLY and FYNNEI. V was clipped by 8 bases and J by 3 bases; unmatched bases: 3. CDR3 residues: CASHRGEETQYF. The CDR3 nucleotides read TGTGCCAGCCACAGGGGAGAAGAGACCCAGTACTTC. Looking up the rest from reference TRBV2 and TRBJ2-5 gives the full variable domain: EPEVTQTPSHQVTQMGQEVILRCVPISNHLYFYWYRQILGQKVEFLVSFYNNEISEKSEIFDDQFSVERPDGSNFTLKIRSTKLEDSAMYFCASHRGEETQYFGPGTRLLVL.

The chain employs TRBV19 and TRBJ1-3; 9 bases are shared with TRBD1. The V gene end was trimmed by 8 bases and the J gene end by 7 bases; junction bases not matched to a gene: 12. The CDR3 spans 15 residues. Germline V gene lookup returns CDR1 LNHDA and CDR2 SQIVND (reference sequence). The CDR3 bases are TGTGCCAGTCAAACCGCCGGGACAGGGAGCAACACCATATATTTT. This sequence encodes CASQTAGTGSNTIYF.

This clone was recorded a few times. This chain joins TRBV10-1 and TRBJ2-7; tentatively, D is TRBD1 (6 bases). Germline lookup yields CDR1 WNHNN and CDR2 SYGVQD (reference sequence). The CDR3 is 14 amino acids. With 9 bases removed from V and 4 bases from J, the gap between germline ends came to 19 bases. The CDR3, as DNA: TGCGCCAGTAGGAAACTAGGACAGTCTTACGAGCAGTACTTC. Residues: CASRKLGQSYEQYF.

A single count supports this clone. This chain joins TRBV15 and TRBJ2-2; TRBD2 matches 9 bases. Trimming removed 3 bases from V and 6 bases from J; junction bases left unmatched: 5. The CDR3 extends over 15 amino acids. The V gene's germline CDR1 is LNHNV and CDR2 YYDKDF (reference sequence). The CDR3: CATSRGLANAGELFF. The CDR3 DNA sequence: TGTGCCACCAGCAGGGGACTAGCCAATGCCGGGGAGCTGTTTTTT.

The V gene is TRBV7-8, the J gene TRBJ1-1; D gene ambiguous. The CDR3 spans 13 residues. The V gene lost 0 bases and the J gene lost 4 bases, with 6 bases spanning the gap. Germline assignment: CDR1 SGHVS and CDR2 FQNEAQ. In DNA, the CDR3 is TGTGCCAGCAGCTTAGCGGAGATCACTGAAGCTTTCTTT. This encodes CASSLAEITEAFF. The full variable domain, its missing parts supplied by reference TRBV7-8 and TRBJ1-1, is GAGVSQSPRYKVAKRGQDVALRCDPISGHVSLFWYQQALGQGPEFLTYFQNEAQLDKSGLPSDRFFAERPEGSVSTLKIQRTQQEDSAVYLCASSLAEITEAFFGQGTRLTVV.

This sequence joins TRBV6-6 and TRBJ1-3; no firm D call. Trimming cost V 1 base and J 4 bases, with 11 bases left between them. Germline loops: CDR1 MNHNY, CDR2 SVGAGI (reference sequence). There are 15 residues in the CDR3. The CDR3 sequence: CASSYFWAEGNTIYF. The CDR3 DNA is TGTGCCAGCAGTTACTTTTGGGCAGAAGGAAACACCATATATTTT.

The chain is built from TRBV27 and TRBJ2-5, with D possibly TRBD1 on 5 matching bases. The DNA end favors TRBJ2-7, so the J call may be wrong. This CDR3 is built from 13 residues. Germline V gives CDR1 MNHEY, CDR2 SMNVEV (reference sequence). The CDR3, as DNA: TGTGCCAGCAGAGGTACAGGACCCTACGAGCAGTACTTC. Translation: CASRGTGPYEQYF.

The CDR3 protein is CASSPQGATGYTF. The CDR3 DNA is TGTGCCAGCAGCCCACAGGGGGCGACTGGCTACACCTTC. This sequence joins TRBV2 and TRBJ1-2, with 9 bases matching TRBD1. With 6 bases clipped from V and 7 bases from J, the junction kept 6 bases outside the gene matches. This CDR3 spans 13 amino acids. Looked up from germline, CDR1 is SNHLY and CDR2 is FYNNEI.

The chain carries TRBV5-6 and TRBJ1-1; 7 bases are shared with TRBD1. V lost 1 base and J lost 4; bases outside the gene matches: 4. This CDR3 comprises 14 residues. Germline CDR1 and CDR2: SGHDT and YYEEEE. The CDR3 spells CASSLQGEGTEAFF. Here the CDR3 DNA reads TGTGCCAGCAGCTTGCAGGGGGAGGGCACTGAAGCTTTCTTT.

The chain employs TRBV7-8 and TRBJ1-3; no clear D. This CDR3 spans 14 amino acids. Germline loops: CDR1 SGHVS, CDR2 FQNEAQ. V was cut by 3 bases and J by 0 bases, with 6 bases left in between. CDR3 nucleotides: TGTGCCAGCAGCTTCGAGGGCTCTGGAAACACCATATATTTT. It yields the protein CASSFEGSGNTIYF.

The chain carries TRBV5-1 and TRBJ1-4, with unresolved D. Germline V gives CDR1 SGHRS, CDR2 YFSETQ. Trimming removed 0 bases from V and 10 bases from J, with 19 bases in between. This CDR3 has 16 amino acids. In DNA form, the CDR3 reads TGCGCCAGCAGCTTGGATGATCCGAGCCGGGCAGGAAAACTGTTTTTT. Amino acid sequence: CASSLDDPSRAGKLFF. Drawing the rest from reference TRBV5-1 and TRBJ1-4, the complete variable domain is KAGVTQTPRYLIKTRGQQVTLSCSPISGHRSVSWYQQTPGQGLQFLFEYFSETQRNKGNFPGRFSGRQFSNSRSEMNVSTLELGDSALYLCASSLDDPSRAGKLFFGSGTQLSVL.

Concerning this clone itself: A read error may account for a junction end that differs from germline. The CDR3 here is CSAPGLWPLW. The CDR3 DNA reads TGCAGTGCTCCGGGGCTGTGGCCGTTGTGG. The rearrangement uses TRBV20-1 and TRBJ1-6, with D perhaps matching TRBD1 (5 bases). CDR1 is DFQATT and CDR2 is SNEGSKA in the germline V gene (reference sequence). This CDR3 is built from 10 residues.

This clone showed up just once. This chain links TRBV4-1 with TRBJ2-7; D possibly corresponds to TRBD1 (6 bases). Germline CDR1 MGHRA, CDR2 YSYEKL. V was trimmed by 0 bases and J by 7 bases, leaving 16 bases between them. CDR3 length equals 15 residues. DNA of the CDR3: TGCGCCAGCAGCCAAGAGGGGGCCCGCGGTAATGAGCAGTACTTC. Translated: CASSQEGARGNEQYF.

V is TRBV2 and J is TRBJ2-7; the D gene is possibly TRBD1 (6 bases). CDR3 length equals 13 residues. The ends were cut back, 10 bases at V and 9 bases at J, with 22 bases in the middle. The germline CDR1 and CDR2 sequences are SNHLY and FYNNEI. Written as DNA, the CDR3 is TGTGCCATTACGTCCGCAACAGGGTTTGTGCAGTACTTC. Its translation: CAITSATGFVQYF.

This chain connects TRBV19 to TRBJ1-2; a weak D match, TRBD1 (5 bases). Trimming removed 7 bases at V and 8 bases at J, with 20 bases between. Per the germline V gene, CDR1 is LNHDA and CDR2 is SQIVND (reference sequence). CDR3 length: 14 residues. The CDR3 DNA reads TGTGCCAGTACCACGTTGACAGCAACTAACGGCTACACCTTC. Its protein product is CASTTLTATNGYTF.